The clone carrying this T cell receptor (beta chain) was detected a few times. The antigen remains unidentified. V was trimmed by 4 bases and J by 2 bases, leaving 11 bases between them. Germline CDR1 is DFQATT and CDR2 is SNEGSKA (reference sequence). The CDR3 covers 13 residues. The sample comes from a study of CD8 T cells in ankylosing spondylitis. 5'-RACE, quantitative and with molecular barcodes, yielded the TCR beta libraries. TCRdb re-derived calls from the 5' RACE reads in MiXCR, one entry per CDR3 protein. The sample contains fewer than 250,000 distinct CDR3 sequences, approximately 20% of which appear only once. Study-level findings and limits: There was a TCR beta motif, made of fewer than 10 highly homologous variants, that appeared characteristic of ankylosing spondylitis blood. Disease-associated clones were CD8+ and fairly uncommon in peripheral blood.

The chain joins TRBV20-1 to TRBJ1-2, with D unclear. The sequence derives from a male donor with ankylosing spondylitis. Sequences were obtained from blood, either unsorted or a sorted T cell fraction (not recorded which). CDR3 amino acids: CSAKQLDNYGYTF. The CDR3 region has the DNA TGCAGTGCTAAACAGTTGGACAACTATGGCTACACCTTC.